These T cell receptor beta chains were read from a single sample in a study of T cells in Graves' hyperthyroidism and ophthalmopathy. Each CDR3 protein gets one entry after TCRdb re-called the multiplex PCR reads with MiXCR. The table records around 420,000 distinct CDR3 sequences, roughly 15% of them present only once. Source material: blood. The receptors shown here come from a woman between 18 and 30 years old with Graves' hyperthyroidism. Each CDR3 is given with its conserved first and last residue. Each record gives: clone size, D gene, V gene, J gene, CDR3 protein, CDR3 DNA. A D gene is named only where the DNA matches it firmly. Clone size is given for some rows only: seen once, a few or many times, or a class if the clone is expanded.

.	.	TRBV19	TRBJ1-5	CASNLMDGGSGNQPQHF	TGTGCCAGTAATCTTATGGACGGGGGATCGGGCAATCAGCCCCAGCATTTT
.	TRBD1	TRBV10-2	TRBJ2-3	CASMGRGPSDTQYF	TGCGCCAGCATGGGCAGGGGGCCCTCAGATACGCAGTATTTT
many	TRBD2	TRBV6-1	TRBJ2-3	CASSCVLAGDCTDTQYF	TGTGCCAGCAGTTGTGTACTAGCGGGAGATTGCACAGATACGCAGTATTTT
many	.	TRBV28	TRBJ2-1	CASKPQGQGVYNEQFF	TGTGCCAGCAAACCTCAGGGGCAGGGAGTCTACAATGAGCAGTTCTTC
few	.	TRBV29-1	TRBJ2-4	CSVVGRVAKNIQYF	TGCAGCGTTGTTGGCCGGGTAGCCAAAAACATTCAGTACTTC
many	.	TRBV7-6	TRBJ2-1	CASSPQSGSYNEQFF	TGTGCCAGCAGCCCCCAGTCTGGCTCCTACAATGAGCAGTTCTTC
many	.	TRBV5-6	TRBJ2-7	CASSTGQPYPYEQYF	TGTGCCAGCAGCACAGGACAGCCTTACCCCTACGAGCAGTACTTC
.	.	TRBV9	TRBJ1-1	CASSVEEGVNTEAFF	TGTGCCAGCAGCGTAGAGGAGGGGGTTAACACTGAAGCTTTCTTT
many	.	TRBV29-1	TRBJ2-1	CSVGKGLGSNEQFF	TGCAGCGTTGGGAAGGGGTTGGGTTCCAATGAGCAGTTCTTC
.	.	TRBV29-1	TRBJ1-2	CSVEPAYYGYTF	TGCAGCGTTGAGCCCGCTTACTATGGCTACACCTTC
.	TRBD2	TRBV15	TRBJ2-1	CATSTPGTSGRKSYNEQFF	TGTGCCACCAGCACCCCCGGGACTAGCGGGAGAAAATCCTACAATGAGCAGTTCTTC
many	.	TRBV20-1	TRBJ1-1	CSARLRGGAGTEAFF	TGCAGTGCTAGACTACGGGGGGGGGCGGGCACTGAAGCTTTCTTT
many	.	TRBV7-6	TRBJ2-1	CASSLGGGTGNEQFF	TGTGCCAGCAGCTTGGGTGGCGGGACCGGCAATGAGCAGTTCTTC
many	.	TRBV12-3/TRBV12-4	TRBJ2-6	CASSFGDPLAGANVLTF	TGTGCCAGCAGTTTTGGGGACCCCTTGGCTGGGGCCAACGTCCTGACTTTC
few	.	TRBV4-1	TRBJ1-2	CASSQDISGVVHYGYTF	TGCGCCAGCAGCCAAGATATCTCGGGTGTAGTTCACTATGGCTACACCTTC
few	TRBD2	TRBV5-5	TRBJ2-1	CASSILAGGPNEQFF	TGTGCCAGCAGCATACTAGCGGGAGGACCCAATGAGCAGTTCTTC
many	.	TRBV18	TRBJ1-1	CASSRQATNTEAFF	TGTGCCAGCTCACGACAGGCAACGAACACTGAAGCTTTCTTT
.	TRBD1	TRBV27	TRBJ1-1	CASSLLGVGGVHKAFF	TGTGCCAGCAGTTTATTGGGTGTAGGGGGCGTTCATAAAGCTTTCTTT
many	.	TRBV6-1	TRBJ2-1	CASLRESYNEQFF	TGTGCCAGCTTACGGGAGTCGTACAATGAGCAGTTCTTC
many	.	TRBV7-2	TRBJ2-7	CASSAGLHYEQYF	TGTGCCAGCAGCGCGGGGCTACACTACGAGCAGTACTTC
many	.	TRBV11-2	TRBJ2-1	CASSLGRPAYNEQFF	TGTGCCAGCAGCTTAGGGCGGCCAGCCTACAATGAGCAGTTCTTC
many	.	TRBV11-2	TRBJ1-2	CASSLDVNQHYGYTF	TGTGCCAGCAGCTTAGATGTCAACCAGCACTATGGCTACACCTTC
.	.	TRBV28	TRBJ1-6	CASSFRAGGTSLHF	TGTGCCAGCAGTTTCCGGGCAGGAGGGACATCCCTCCACTTT
few	.	TRBV6-1	TRBJ1-5	CASSEARPGSFYSNQPQHF	TGTGCCAGCAGTGAAGCGCGTCCGGGCTCCTTTTATAGCAATCAGCCCCAGCATTTT
many	TRBD1	TRBV6-1	TRBJ2-1	CASSDTGDSYNEQFF	TGTGCCAGCAGTGACACAGGGGATTCCTACAATGAGCAGTTCTTC
many	.	TRBV11-2	TRBJ2-5	CASSLGAAQQETQYF	TGTGCCAGCAGCTTAGGTGCGGCCCAACAAGAGACCCAGTACTTC
many	.	TRBV10-3	TRBJ1-2	CAISTDRNYGYTF	TGTGCCATCAGCACCGACAGAAACTATGGCTACACCTTC
many	TRBD1	TRBV6-1	TRBJ1-6	CASSDDQGANSPLHF	TGTGCCAGCAGCGACGACCAGGGGGCGAATTCACCCCTCCACTTT
many	.	TRBV6-1	TRBJ2-7	CASSPGQPYEQYF	TGTGCCAGCAGCCCGGGACAACCCTACGAGCAGTACTTC
many	.	TRBV28	TRBJ1-6	CASSFAARGGSPLHF	TGTGCCAGCAGTTTTGCCGCCAGGGGTGGGTCACCCCTCCACTTT
few	.	TRBV4-1	TRBJ2-3	CASSPNLGVDTDTQYF	TGCGCCAGCAGCCCTAACTTGGGGGTTGACACAGATACGCAGTATTTT
many	.	TRBV20-1	TRBJ1-4	CSARDLFGEKLFF	TGCAGTGCTAGAGATCTTTTTGGTGAAAAACTGTTTTTT